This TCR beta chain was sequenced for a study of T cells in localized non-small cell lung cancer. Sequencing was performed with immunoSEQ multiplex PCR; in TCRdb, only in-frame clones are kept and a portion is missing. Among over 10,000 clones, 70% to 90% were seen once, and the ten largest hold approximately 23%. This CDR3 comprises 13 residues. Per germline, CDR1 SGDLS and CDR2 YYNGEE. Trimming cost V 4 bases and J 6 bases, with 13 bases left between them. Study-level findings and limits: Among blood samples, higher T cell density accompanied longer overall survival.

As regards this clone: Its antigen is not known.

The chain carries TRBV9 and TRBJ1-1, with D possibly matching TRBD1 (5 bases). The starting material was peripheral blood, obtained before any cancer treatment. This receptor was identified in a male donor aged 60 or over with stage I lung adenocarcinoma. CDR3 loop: CASSRGRAPEAFF. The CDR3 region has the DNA TGTGCCAGCAGCAGGGGTAGGGCTCCTGAAGCTTTCTTT.